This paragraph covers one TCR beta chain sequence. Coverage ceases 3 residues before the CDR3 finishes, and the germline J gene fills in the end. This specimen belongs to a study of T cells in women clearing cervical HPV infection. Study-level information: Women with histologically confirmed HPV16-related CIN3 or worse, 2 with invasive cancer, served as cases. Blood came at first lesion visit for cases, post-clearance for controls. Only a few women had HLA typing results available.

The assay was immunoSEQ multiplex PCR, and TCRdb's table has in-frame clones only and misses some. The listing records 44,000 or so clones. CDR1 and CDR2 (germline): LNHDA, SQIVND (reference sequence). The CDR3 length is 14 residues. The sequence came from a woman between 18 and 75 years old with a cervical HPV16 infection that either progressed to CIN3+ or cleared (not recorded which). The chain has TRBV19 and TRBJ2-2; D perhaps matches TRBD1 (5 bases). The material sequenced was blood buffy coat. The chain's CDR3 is CASSIAGFFEKLFF. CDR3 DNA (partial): TGTGCCAGTAGTATAGCAGGGTTTTTTGAAAAG.